This record covers a single TCR beta chain. What it binds is not known. This sample is drawn from a study of tumor-infiltrating lymphocytes in localized non-small cell lung cancer. Study-level background: Patients included smokers and never-smokers with various histologies, some sampled after neoadjuvant chemotherapy. Resected tumor was paired with non-adjacent uninvolved lung from the same patient.

TCRdb's table, derived via immunoSEQ multiplex PCR, lists solely in-frame clones and lacks some. This table has around 6,500 clones, about 80% appearing once. The germline CDR1 and CDR2 sequences are SQVTM and ANQGSEA. This CDR3 has 14 amino acids. With 4 bases removed from V and 1 base from J, the gap between germline ends came to 11 bases. Study conclusions and caveats: Not all patients were TCR sequenced, owing to tissue quantity. Immunotypes IM1 and IM2 had similar TCR-derived T-cell fractions.

This sequence was found in a human donor with non-small cell lung cancer. This chain uses TRBV29-1 with TRBJ1-5; D perhaps matches TRBD1 (5 bases). The sequenced material came from lung tumor tissue. The CDR3 DNA reads TGCAGCGTTGGAGGGACGGAGAGCAATCAGCCCCAGCATTTT. Residues: CSVGGTESNQPQHF.